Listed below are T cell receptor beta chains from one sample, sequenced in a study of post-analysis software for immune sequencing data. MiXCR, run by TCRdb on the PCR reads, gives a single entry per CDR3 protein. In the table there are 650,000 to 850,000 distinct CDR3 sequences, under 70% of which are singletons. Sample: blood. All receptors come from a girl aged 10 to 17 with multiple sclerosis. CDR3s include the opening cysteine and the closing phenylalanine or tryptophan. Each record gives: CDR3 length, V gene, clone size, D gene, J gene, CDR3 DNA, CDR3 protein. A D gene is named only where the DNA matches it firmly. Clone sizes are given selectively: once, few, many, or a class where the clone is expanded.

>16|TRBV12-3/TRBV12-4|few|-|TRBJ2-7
TGTGCCAGCAGTTTCGGGGCCGCAGGGGGGATCGACGAGCAGTACTTC
CASSFGAAGGIDEQYF
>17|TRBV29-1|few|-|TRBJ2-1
TGCAGCGTTGAACGGATAGTGGGGAGAGGACTTTACAATGAGCAGTTCTTC
CSVERIVGRGLYNEQFF
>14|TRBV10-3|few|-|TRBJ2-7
TGTGCCATCAGTGAAGCCGGGACGTCCTACGAGCAGTACTTC
CAISEAGTSYEQYF
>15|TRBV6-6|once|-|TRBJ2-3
TGTGCCAGCAGTCACGAGGCGACTGGCACAGATACGCAGTATTTT
CASSHEATGTDTQYF
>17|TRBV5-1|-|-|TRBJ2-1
TGTGCCAGCAGCTTGGGGCAACAAGTAGGTCTGCACAATGAGCAGTTCTTC
CASSLGQQVGLHNEQFF
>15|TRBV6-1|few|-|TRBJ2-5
TGTGCCAGCAGTGACCTCCGGGACACGGCCGGGACCCAGTACTTC
CASSDLRDTAGTQYF
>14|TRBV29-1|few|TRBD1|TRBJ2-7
TGCAGCGTCGTCCCGGGACAGAGCACCTACGAGCAGTACTTC
CSVVPGQSTYEQYF
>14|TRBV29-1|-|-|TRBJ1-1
TGCAGCGTTGGGTTCCTTCGGTTCGACACTGAAGCTTTCTTT
CSVGFLRFDTEAFF
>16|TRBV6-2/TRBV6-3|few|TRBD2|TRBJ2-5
TGTGCCAGCAGTTACGTCAGCGGGGTTACCCAAGAGACCCAGTACTTC
CASSYVSGVTQETQYF
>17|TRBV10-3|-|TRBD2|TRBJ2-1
TGTGCCACCTCCGGGACTAGCGGGAGAAACACCTACAATGAGCAGTTCTTC
CATSGTSGRNTYNEQFF
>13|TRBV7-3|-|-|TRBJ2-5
TGTGCCAGCAGCTTAAAGGGCGGGACGGAGCAGTACTTC
CASSLKGGTEQYF
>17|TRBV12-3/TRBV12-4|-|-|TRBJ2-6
TGTGCCAGCAGTTTAGACTTTTCCCCCTCTGGGGCCAACGTCCTGACTTTC
CASSLDFSPSGANVLTF
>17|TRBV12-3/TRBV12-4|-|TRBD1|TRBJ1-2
TGTGCCAGCAGTTCAATCCCCGGGACAGGGACCAACTATGGCTACACCTTC
CASSSIPGTGTNYGYTF
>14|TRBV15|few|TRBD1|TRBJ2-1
TGTGCCACCAGCAAGGACAGGCTGAACAATGAGCAGTTCTTC
CATSKDRLNNEQFF
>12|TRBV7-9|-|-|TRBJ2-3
TGTGCCAGCAGCTCGGAGGGAGGTACGCAGTATTTT
CASSSEGGTQYF
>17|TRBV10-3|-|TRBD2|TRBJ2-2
TGTGCCATCAGGATTCTAGCGGGAGGGTTGGACACCGGGGAGCTGTTTTTT
CAIRILAGGLDTGELFF
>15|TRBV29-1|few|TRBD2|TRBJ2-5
TGCAGCGTCCTGCGGACTAGCGGTTTAAAAGAGACCCAGTACTTC
CSVLRTSGLKETQYF
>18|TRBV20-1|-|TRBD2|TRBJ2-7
TGCAGTGCCAGGCCGGGACTAGCGGGCCGTAAAGGGTTGTACGAGCAGTACTTC
CSARPGLAGRKGLYEQYF
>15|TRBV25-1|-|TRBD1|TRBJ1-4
TGTGCCAGCAGTGGGGACAGGGCGGAGGTGGAAAAACTGTTTTTT
CASSGDRAEVEKLFF
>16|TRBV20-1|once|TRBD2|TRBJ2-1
TGCAGTGCTAGCAATTCGTTGACTAGCGGGAGCGGTGAGCAGTTCTTC
CSASNSLTSGSGEQFF
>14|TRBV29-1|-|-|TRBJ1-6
TGCAGCGTTAAACTCACAGGGACTAATTCACCCCTCCACTTT
CSVKLTGTNSPLHF
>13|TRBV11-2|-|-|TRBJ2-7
TGTGCCAGCAGCCTACCGACTGCCTACGAGCAGTACTTC
CASSLPTAYEQYF
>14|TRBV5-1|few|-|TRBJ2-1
TGCGCCAGCAGCTTGGGTAGCGCCAACAATGAGCAGTTCTTC
CASSLGSANNEQFF
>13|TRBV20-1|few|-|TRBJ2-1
TGCAGTGGAGGGGGTCTAGCGTTTAATGAGCAGTTCTTC
CSGGGLAFNEQFF
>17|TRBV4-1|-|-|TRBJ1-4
TGCGCCAGCAGCCAAGAGTATAGGCAGGGAGGAGGGGAAAAACTGTTTTTT
CASSQEYRQGGGEKLFF
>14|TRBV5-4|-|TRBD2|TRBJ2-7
TGTGCCAGCAGCCCCGGGACTAGCATCTACGAGCAGTACTTC
CASSPGTSIYEQYF
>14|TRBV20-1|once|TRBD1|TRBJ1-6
TGCAGTGCGAGAGAGGACAGGGGCTATTCACCCCTCCACTTT
CSAREDRGYSPLHF
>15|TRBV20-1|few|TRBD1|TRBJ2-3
TGCAGTGCTAGAGTGCTCAGGGGGCCAGGAGATACGCAGTATTTT
CSARVLRGPGDTQYF
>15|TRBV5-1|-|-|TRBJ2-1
TGCGCCAGCAGCATTAGCGTTTCCGGGTACAATGAGCAGTTCTTC
CASSISVSGYNEQFF
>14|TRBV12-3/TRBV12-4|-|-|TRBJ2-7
TGTGCCAGCAGTTCTTTACGACAGATTTACGAGCAGTACTTC
CASSSLRQIYEQYF
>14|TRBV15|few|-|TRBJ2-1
TGTGCCACCAGCCCCCCCCGGAACTACAATGAGCAGTTCTTC
CATSPPRNYNEQFF
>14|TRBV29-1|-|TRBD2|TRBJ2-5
TGCAGCGTTGGGGGATGGCGGGGAGGGGAGACCCAGTACTTC
CSVGGWRGGETQYF
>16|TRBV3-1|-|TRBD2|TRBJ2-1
TGTGCCAGCAGCCAAAATCCGGGACTAGAGGGCAATGAGCAGTTCTTC
CASSQNPGLEGNEQFF
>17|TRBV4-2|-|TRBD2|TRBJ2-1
TGTGCCAGCAGCCAGTCGCCGGGACTAGCAAGGTCCGGTGAGCAGTTCTTC
CASSQSPGLARSGEQFF
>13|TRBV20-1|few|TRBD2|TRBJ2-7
TGCAGTGCTCCGACTAGCGGGGTAAGCGAGCAGTACTTC
CSAPTSGVSEQYF
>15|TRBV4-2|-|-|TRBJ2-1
TGTGCCAGCAGCCAAGAATGGTCCGTTGGCAATGAGCAGTTCTTC
CASSQEWSVGNEQFF
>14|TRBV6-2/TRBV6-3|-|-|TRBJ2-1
TGTGCCAGCAGTTATGGGGGACCCTACAATGAGCAGTTCTTC
CASSYGGPYNEQFF
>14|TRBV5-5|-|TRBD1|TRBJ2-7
TGTGCCAGCAGACGACAGGGGACGTCCTACGAGCAGTACTTC
CASRRQGTSYEQYF
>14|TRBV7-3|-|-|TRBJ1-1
TGTGCCAGCAGCTTAAAAGGTTTGGACACTGAAGCTTTCTTT
CASSLKGLDTEAFF
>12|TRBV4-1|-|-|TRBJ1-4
TGCGCCAGCAGCCAAGAACTGGCAGAACTGTTTTTT
CASSQELAELFF
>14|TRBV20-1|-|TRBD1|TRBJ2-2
TGCAGTGCTCCGGACAGGAGGTTCACCGGGGAGCTGTTTTTT
CSAPDRRFTGELFF
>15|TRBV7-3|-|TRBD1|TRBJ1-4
TGTGCCAGCAGCCCCGTGGGGACAGCGGATGAAAAACTGTTTTTT
CASSPVGTADEKLFF
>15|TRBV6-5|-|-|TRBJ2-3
TGTGCCAGCAGTTACTTTGGCGAGAACACAGATACGCAGTATTTT
CASSYFGENTDTQYF
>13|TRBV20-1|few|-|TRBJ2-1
TGCAGTGCTCCAAGATCTTCCTACAATGAGCAGTTCTTC
CSAPRSSYNEQFF
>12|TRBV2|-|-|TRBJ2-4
TGTGCCAGAGGGGTCCTATTTTACGGGCAGTACTTC
CARGVLFYGQYF
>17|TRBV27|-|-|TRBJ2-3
TGTGCCAGCGCCCGACTGTTTCGCCAGGGAATCACAGATACGCAGTATTTT
CASARLFRQGITDTQYF
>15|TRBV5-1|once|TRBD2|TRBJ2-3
TGCGCCAGCAGCTTGGCTCTAGCGGGAGAAGATACGCAGTATTTT
CASSLALAGEDTQYF
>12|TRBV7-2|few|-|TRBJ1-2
TGTGCCAGCAGCACTGCCAGTCATGGCTACACCTTC
CASSTASHGYTF
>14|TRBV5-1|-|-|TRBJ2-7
TGCGCCAGCAGCTTGGGGACTTTCCAGGGCGAGCAGTACTTC
CASSLGTFQGEQYF
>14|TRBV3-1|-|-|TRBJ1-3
TGTGCCAGCAGCTATGGATTAACTGGAAACACCATATATTTT
CASSYGLTGNTIYF
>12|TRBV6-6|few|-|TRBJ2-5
TGTGCCAGCAGTTACAACTCAGAGACCCAGTACTTC
CASSYNSETQYF
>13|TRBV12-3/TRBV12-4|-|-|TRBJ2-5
TGTGCCAGCAGTTTTATTAGGGGGGAGACCCAGTACTTC
CASSFIRGETQYF
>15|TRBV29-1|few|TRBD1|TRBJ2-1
TGCAGCGGTGTAAGGACAGGGACCGTCAACAGTGAGCAGTTCTTC
CSGVRTGTVNSEQFF
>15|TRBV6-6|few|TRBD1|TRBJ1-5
TGTGCCAGCAGTTACTCCGGACAGGGGAATCAGCCCCAGCATTTT
CASSYSGQGNQPQHF
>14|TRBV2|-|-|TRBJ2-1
TGTGCCAGCAGGCTTTCGGGAGAGTACAATGAGCAGTTCTTC
CASRLSGEYNEQFF
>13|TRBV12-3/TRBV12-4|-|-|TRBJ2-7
TGTGCCAGCGGGCGAGGGGCATCCTACGAGCAGTACTTC
CASGRGASYEQYF
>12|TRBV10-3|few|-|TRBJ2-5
TGTGCCATCAGTGAGGGGCAAGAGACCCAGTACTTC
CAISEGQETQYF